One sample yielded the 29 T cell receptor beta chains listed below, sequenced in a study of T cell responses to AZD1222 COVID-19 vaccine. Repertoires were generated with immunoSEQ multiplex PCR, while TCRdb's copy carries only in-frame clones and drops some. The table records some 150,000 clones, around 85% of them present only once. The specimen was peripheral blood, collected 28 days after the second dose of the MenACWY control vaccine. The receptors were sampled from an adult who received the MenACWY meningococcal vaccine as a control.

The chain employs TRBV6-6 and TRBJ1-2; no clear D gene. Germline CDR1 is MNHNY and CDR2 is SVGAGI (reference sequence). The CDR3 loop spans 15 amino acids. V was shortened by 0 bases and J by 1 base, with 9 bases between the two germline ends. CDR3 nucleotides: TGTGCCAGCAGTTACTCGCCTGATATTAACTATGGCTACACCTTC. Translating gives CASSYSPDINYGYTF.

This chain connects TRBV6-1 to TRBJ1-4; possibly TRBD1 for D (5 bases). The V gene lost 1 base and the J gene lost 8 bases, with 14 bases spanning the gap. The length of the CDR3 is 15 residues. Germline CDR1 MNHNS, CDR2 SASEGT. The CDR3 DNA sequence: TGTGCCAGCAGTGAAGAGGGCAGGGCGTCAGAAAAACTGTTTTTT. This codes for CASSEEGRASEKLFF.

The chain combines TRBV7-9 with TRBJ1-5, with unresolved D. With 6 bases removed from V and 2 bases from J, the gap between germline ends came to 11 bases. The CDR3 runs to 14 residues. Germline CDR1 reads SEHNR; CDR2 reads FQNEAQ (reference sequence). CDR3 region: CASRGPIGNQPQHF. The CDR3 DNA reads TGTGCCAGCAGAGGACCCATAGGCAATCAGCCCCAGCATTTT.

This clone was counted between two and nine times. The CDR3, as DNA: TGTGCCAGCCTATCCTCTCGAACCGGGGAGCTGTTTTTT. It encodes CASLSSRTGELFF. The V call is TRBV7-9, the J call TRBJ2-2; no clear D gene. Deletions cut 8 bases from V and 5 bases from J, with 12 bases between. CDR1 and CDR2 (germline): SEHNR, FQNEAQ (reference sequence). The CDR3 runs to 13 residues.

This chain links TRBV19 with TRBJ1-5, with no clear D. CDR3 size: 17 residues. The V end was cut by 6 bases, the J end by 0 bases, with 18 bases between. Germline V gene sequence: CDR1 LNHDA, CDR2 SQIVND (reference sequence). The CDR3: CASSSLAGSYSNQPQHF. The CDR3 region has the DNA TGTGCCAGTAGCTCCCTAGCCGGCAGCTATAGCAATCAGCCCCAGCATTTT.

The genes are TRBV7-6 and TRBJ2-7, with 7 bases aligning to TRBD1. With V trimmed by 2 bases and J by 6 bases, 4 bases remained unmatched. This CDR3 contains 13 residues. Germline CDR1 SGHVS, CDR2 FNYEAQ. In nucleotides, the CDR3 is TGTGCCAGCAGCTTAAGAGGGGGCGGCGAGCAGTACGTC. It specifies CASSLRGGGEQYV.

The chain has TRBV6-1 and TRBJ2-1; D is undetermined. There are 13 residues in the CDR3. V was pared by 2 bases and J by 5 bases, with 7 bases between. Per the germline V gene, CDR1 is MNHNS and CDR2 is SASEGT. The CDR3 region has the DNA TGTGCCAGCAGTGAACTGGGGAACAATGAGCAGTTCTTC. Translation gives CASSELGNNEQFF.

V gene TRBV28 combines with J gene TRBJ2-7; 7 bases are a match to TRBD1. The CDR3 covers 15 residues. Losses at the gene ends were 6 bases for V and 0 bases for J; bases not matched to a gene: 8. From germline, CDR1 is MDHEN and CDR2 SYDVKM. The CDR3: CASRKGAGSSYEQYV. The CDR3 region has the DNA TGTGCCAGCAGGAAGGGGGCGGGTAGCTCCTACGAGCAGTACGTC.

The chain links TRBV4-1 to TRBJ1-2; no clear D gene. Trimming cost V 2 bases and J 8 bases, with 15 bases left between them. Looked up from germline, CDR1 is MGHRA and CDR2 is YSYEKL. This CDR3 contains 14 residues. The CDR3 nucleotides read TGCGCCAGCAGCCAAAAGGGCCAAATTCAAGGCTACACCTTC. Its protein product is CASSQKGQIQGYTF.

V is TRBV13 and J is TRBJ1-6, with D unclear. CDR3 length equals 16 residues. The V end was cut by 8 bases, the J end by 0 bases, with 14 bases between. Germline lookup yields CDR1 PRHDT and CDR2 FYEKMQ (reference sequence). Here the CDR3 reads CASLKRSHSYNSPLHF. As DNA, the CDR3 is TGTGCCAGCCTCAAGAGAAGCCACTCCTATAATTCACCCCTCCACTTT.

CDR3 sequence (DNA): TGTGCCACCAGTGTTGGGACCGGTAGCACAGATACGCAGTATTTT. Amino acid sequence: CATSVGTGSTDTQYF. The chain uses TRBV24-1 and TRBJ2-3; D tentatively fits TRBD1 or TRBD2 (5 bases each). The CDR3 is made up of 15 amino acids. Germline assignment: CDR1 KGHDR and CDR2 SFDVKD. V lost 5 bases and J lost 0, with 11 bases in between.

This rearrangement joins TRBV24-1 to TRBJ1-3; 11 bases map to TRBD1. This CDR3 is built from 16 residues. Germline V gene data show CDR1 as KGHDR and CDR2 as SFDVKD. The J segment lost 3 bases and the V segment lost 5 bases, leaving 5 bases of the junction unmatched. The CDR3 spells CATSAGQGAYGNTIYF. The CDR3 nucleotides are TGTGCCACCAGTGCTGGACAGGGGGCATATGGAAACACCATATATTTT.

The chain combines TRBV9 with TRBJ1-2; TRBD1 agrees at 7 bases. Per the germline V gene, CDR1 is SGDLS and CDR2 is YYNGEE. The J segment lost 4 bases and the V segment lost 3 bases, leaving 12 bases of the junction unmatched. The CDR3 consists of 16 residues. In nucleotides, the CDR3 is TGTGCCAGCAGCGCACCCACAGGGGCAAATAGCTATGGCTACACCTTC. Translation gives CASSAPTGANSYGYTF.

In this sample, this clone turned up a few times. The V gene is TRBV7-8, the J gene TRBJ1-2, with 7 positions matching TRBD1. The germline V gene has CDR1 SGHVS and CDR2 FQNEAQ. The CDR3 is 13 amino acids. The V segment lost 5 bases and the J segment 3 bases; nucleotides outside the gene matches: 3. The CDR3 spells CASSLGTDYGYTF. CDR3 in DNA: TGTGCCAGCAGCCTGGGGACAGACTATGGCTACACCTTC.

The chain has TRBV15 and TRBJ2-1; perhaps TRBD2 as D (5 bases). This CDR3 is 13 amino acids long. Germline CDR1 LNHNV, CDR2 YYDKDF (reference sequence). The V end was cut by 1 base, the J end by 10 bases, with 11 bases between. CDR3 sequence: CATSRAAGGEQFF. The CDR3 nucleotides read TGTGCCACCAGCAGAGCGGCCGGAGGAGAGCAGTTCTTC.

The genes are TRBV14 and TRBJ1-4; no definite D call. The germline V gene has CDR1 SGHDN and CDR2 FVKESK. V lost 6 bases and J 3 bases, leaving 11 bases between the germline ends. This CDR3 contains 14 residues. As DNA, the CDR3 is TGTGCCAGCAGTCAACTCGGAGCTAATGAAAAACTGTTTTTT. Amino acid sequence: CASSQLGANEKLFF.

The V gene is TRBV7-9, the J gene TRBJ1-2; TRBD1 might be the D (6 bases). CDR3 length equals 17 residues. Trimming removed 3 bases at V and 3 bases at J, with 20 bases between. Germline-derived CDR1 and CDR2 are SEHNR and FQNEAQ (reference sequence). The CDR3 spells CASSFTPGHRNHYGYTF. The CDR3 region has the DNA TGTGCCAGCAGCTTTACCCCGGGACACCGTAACCACTATGGCTACACCTTC.

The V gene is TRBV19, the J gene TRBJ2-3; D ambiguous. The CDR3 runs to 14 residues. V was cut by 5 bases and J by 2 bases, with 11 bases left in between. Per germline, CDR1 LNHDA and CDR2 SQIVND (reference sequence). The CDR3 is CASSGGRPTDTQYF. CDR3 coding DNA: TGTGCCAGTAGTGGTGGGCGGCCCACAGATACGCAGTATTTT.

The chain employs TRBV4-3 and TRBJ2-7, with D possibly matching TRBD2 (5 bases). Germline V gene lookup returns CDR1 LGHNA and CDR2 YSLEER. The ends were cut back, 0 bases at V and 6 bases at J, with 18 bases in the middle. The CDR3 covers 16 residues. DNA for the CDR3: TGCGCCAGCAGCCAAGATTCCGGAGGTATCATCACCGAGCAGTACTTC. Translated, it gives CASSQDSGGIITEQYF.

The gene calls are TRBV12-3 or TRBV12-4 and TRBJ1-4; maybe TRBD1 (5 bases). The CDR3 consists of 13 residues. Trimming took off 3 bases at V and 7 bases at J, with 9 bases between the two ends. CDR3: CASSLGGGEKLFF. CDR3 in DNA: TGTGCCAGCAGTTTGGGGGGGGGTGAAAAACTGTTTTTT.

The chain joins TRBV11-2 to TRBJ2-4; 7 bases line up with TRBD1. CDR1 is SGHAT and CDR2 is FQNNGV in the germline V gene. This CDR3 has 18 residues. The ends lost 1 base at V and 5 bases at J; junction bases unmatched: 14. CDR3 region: CASSLALSRGRRENIQYF. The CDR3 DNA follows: TGTGCCAGCAGCTTAGCTCTCTCAAGGGGGCGCAGGGAAAACATTCAGTACTTC. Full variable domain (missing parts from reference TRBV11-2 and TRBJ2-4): EAGVAQSPRYKIIEKRQSVAFWCNPISGHATLYWYQQILGQGPKLLIQFQNNGVVDDSQLPKDRFSAERLKGVDSTLKIQPAKLEDSAVYLCASSLALSRGRRENIQYFGAGTRLSVL.

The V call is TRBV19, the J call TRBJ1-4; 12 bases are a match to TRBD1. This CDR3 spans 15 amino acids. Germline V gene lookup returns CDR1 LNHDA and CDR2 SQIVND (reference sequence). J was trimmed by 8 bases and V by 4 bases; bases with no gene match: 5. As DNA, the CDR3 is TGTGCCAGTAGTAAAGCAGGGACAGGGGGCGAAAAACTGTTTTTT. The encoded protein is CASSKAGTGGEKLFF.

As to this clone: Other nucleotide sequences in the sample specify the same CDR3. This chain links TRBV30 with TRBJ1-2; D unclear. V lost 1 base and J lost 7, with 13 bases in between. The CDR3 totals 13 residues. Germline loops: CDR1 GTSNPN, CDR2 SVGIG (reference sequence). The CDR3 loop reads CAWSAPPGGGYTF. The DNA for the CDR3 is TGTGCCTGGAGTGCCCCGCCGGGAGGTGGCTACACCTTC. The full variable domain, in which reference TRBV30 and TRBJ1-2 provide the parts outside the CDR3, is SQTIHQWPATLVQPVGSPLSLECTVEGTSNPNLYWYRQAAGRGLQLLFYSVGIGQISSEVPQNLSASRPQDRQFILSSKKLLLSDSGFYLCAWSAPPGGGYTFGSGTRLTVV.

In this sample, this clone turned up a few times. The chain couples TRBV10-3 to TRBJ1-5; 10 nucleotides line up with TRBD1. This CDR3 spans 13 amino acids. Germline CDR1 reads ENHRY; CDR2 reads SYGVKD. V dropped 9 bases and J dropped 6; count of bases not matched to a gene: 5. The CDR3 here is CAIGTGVRQPQHF. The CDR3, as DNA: TGTGCCATAGGGACAGGGGTACGTCAGCCCCAGCATTTT.

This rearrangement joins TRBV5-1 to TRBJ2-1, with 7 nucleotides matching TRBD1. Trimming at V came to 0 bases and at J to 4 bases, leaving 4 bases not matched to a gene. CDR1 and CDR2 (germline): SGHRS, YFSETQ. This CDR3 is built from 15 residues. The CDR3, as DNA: TGCGCCAGCAGCTTGGACGGACAGGAATACAATGAGCAGTTCTTC. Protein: CASSLDGQEYNEQFF.

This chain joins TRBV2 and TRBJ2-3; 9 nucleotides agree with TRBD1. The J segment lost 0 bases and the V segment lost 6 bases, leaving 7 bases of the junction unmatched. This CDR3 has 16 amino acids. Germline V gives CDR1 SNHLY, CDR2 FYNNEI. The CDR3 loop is CASSSGQGLSTDTQYF. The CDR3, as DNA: TGTGCCAGCAGCTCCGGACAGGGGCTTAGCACAGATACGCAGTATTTT.

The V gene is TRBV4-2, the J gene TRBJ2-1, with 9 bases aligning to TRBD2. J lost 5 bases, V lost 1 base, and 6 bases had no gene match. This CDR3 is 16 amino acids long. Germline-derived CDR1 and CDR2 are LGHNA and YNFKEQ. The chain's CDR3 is CASSQVGLAGDNEQFF. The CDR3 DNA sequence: TGTGCCAGCAGCCAAGTCGGATTAGCGGGAGACAATGAGCAGTTCTTC.

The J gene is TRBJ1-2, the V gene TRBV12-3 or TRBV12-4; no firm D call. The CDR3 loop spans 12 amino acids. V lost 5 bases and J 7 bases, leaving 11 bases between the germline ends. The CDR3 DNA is TGTGCCAGCAGTCCGATACGGCGTGGCTACACCTTC. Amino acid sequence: CASSPIRRGYTF.

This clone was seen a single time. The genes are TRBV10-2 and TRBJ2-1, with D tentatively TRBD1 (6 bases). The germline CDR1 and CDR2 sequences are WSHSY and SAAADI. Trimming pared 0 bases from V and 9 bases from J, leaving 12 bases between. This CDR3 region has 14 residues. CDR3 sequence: CASSESGAPFEQFF. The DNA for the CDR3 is TGCGCCAGCAGTGAGTCGGGGGCCCCTTTTGAGCAGTTCTTC.